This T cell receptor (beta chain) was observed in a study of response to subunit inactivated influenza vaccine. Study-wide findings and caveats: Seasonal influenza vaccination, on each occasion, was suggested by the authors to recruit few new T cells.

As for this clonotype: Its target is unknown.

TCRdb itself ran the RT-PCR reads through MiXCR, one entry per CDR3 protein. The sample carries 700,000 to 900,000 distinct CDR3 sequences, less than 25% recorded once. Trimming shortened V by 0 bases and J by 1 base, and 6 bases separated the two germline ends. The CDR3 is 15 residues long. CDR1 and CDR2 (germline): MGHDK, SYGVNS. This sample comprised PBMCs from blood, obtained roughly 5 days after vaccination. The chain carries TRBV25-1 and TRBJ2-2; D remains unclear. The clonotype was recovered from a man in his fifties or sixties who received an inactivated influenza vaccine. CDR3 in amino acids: CASSEYGLNTGELFF. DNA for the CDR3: TGTGCCAGCAGTGAATATGGGTTGAACACCGGGGAGCTGTTTTTT.